The 29 T cell receptor beta chains presented below share a single source sample, sequenced in a study of T-cell memory formation after mild COVID-19. TCRdb used MiXCR to reprocess the 5' RACE reads, holding one entry per CDR3 protein. The sample consists of over 450,000 distinct CDR3 sequences, 20% of them appearing once. The sample was PBMCs or a T cell subset sorted from them (not recorded which). The receptors derive from an adult woman who had mild COVID-19 (a few samples of this study predate the infection). Cell type and time point are not known.

The DNA of the CDR3 is TGCAGCGTTGCAGGCTCCTACGAGCAGTACTTC. Translation gives CSVAGSYEQYF. This chain connects TRBV29-1 to TRBJ2-7; D is uncertain. In germline, CDR1 is SQVTM, CDR2 ANQGSEA. The V gene lost 4 bases and the J gene lost 0 bases, with 4 bases spanning the gap. There are 11 residues in the CDR3.

This clonotype was observed a few times. This chain uses TRBV4-3 with TRBJ2-7; a possible D gene is TRBD1 (5 bases). V shed 2 bases and J shed 3 bases, with 14 bases lying between them. Germline lookup yields CDR1 LGHNA and CDR2 YSLEER. The CDR3 has 15 residues. The CDR3 DNA reads TGCGCCAGCAGCCAAAGGGGCCTCATAGGCTACGAGCAGTACTTC. This translates into CASSQRGLIGYEQYF.

This sequence joins TRBV24-1 and TRBJ2-1; weak D call: TRBD1 (5 bases). Germline assignment: CDR1 KGHDR and CDR2 SFDVKD. The CDR3 spans 13 residues. Trimming took 9 bases from V and 6 from J, leaving 14 bases between them. The CDR3 DNA sequence: TGTGCCACCCAGGGCACCCCAATCAATGAGCAGTTCTTC. It yields the protein CATQGTPINEQFF.

The chain is built from TRBV20-1 and TRBJ2-6, with TRBD1 matching over 8 bases. This CDR3 region has 15 residues. Germline V gene lookup returns CDR1 DFQATT and CDR2 SNEGSKA (reference sequence). Trimming took 6 bases from V and 0 from J; bases not matched to a gene: 4. The CDR3 region has the DNA TGCAGTGCCGGACAGGGATACTCTGGGGCCAACGTCCTGACTTTC. Translating gives CSAGQGYSGANVLTF.

This clonotype has more than one count but fewer than ten. The genes are TRBV5-6 and TRBJ2-5; D is undetermined. This CDR3 comprises 13 residues. V lost 1 base and J 5 bases, leaving 9 bases between the germline ends. CDR1 is SGHDT, CDR2 YYEEEE, per germline. CDR3 bases: TGTGCCAGCAGCTTGAAAAAAATCGAGACCCAGTACTTC. It encodes CASSLKKIETQYF. Combining the CDR3 with reference TRBV5-6 and TRBJ2-5 gives the whole variable domain DAGVTQSPTHLIKTRGQQVTLRCSPKSGHDTVSWYQQALGQGPQFIFQYYEEEERQRGNFPDRFSGHQFPNYSSELNVNALLLGDSALYLCASSLKKIETQYFGPGTRLLVL.

The J gene is TRBJ2-7, the V gene TRBV19, with D possibly TRBD1 on 6 matching bases. Trimming shortened V by 8 bases and J by 2 bases, and 13 bases separated the two germline ends. The length of the CDR3 is 13 residues. Germline V gene lookup returns CDR1 LNHDA and CDR2 SQIVND (reference sequence). The CDR3 sequence: CASGGDRTYEQYF. The CDR3 DNA reads TGTGCCAGTGGGGGCGACAGGACCTACGAGCAGTACTTC.

The chain recombines TRBV30 with TRBJ2-7; 9 nucleotides agree with TRBD2. The V segment lost 2 bases and the J segment 4 bases; nucleotides outside the gene matches: 21. This CDR3 has 19 amino acids. Germline CDR1 GTSNPN, CDR2 SVGIG (reference sequence). The CDR3 sequence is CAWSPFAGGLGSDMYEQYF. In DNA, the CDR3 is TGTGCCTGGAGTCCCTTCGCGGGGGGGCTAGGCTCTGATATGTACGAGCAGTACTTC.

This clonotype was counted between two and nine times. V gene TRBV24-1 combines with J gene TRBJ2-7; 13 positions match TRBD2. The CDR3 runs to 13 residues. Germline V gives CDR1 KGHDR, CDR2 SFDVKD. The trim removed 6 bases at V and 6 bases at J, leaving 1 base unmatched. The CDR3 is CATSRTSGSEQYF. CDR3 in DNA: TGTGCCACCAGTCGGACTAGCGGGAGCGAGCAGTACTTC.

This chain links TRBV3-1 with TRBJ1-5; D may be TRBD1 (6 bases). Germline V gene sequence: CDR1 LGHDT, CDR2 YNNKEL (reference sequence). V lost 0 bases and J lost 2, with 11 bases in between. The CDR3 consists of 16 residues. The CDR3 loop is CASSQDMGHGNQPQHF. The CDR3 region has the DNA TGTGCCAGCAGCCAAGATATGGGACATGGCAATCAGCCCCAGCATTTT.

The chain joins TRBV19 to TRBJ1-2, with a possible D match to TRBD1 (6 bases). Germline V lookup: CDR1 LNHDA, CDR2 SQIVND (reference sequence). V lost 6 bases to trimming and J lost 4 bases, with 21 bases between them. This CDR3 spans 16 amino acids. The CDR3 spells CASSPSGGGRFYGYTF. CDR3 in DNA: TGTGCCAGTAGCCCGTCCGGGGGCGGAAGATTCTATGGCTACACCTTC.

The chain couples TRBV6-5 to TRBJ1-2, with D unclear. The CDR3 loop spans 14 amino acids. CDR1 MNHEY and CDR2 SVGAGI come from the germline V gene. The V gene lost 0 bases and the J gene lost 4 bases, with 9 bases spanning the gap. The CDR3 is CASSYSAALYGYTF. The DNA of the CDR3 is TGTGCCAGCAGTTACTCGGCAGCCCTCTATGGCTACACCTTC.

The rearrangement links TRBV9 to TRBJ2-7; D remains ambiguous. V lost 0 bases to trimming and J lost 0 bases, with 7 bases between them. This CDR3 region has 14 residues. Germline V gene data show CDR1 as SGDLS and CDR2 as YYNGEE. CDR3 sequence: CASSVEAVSYEQYF. In nucleotides, the CDR3 is TGTGCCAGCAGCGTAGAAGCAGTCTCCTACGAGCAGTACTTC. Supplemented by reference TRBV9 and TRBJ2-7, the full variable domain reads DSGVTQTPKHLITATGQRVTLRCSPRSGDLSVYWYQQSLDQGLQFLIQYYNGEERAKGNILERFSAQQFPDLHSELNLSSLELGDSALYFCASSVEAVSYEQYFGPGTRLTVT.

This clonotype turned up a few times. V gene TRBV27 combines with J gene TRBJ2-3; the match to TRBD2 covers 9 bases. This CDR3 comprises 18 residues. V trimming: 1 base; J trimming: 2 bases; junction bases outside the gene matches: 10. Germline assignment: CDR1 MNHEY and CDR2 SMNVEV (reference sequence). This chain's CDR3 is CASSLFGTSLADTDTQYF. CDR3 DNA sequence: TGTGCCAGCAGTTTATTTGGGACTAGCCTAGCCGACACAGATACGCAGTATTTT.

This clonotype turned up a few times. The chain has TRBV5-1 and TRBJ2-7; a possible D gene is TRBD1 (5 bases). This CDR3 is 14 amino acids long. V shed 5 bases and J shed 3 bases, with 15 bases lying between them. CDR1 SGHRS and CDR2 YFSETQ come from the germline V gene. This CDR3 reads CASRIGQGNYEQYF. The CDR3 DNA reads as TGCGCCAGCAGGATTGGGCAGGGCAACTACGAGCAGTACTTC.

This clonotype was seen only a few times. J is TRBJ1-1 and V is TRBV19; D might be TRBD1 (5 bases). The CDR3 spans 13 residues. Trimming left V 8 bases short and J 7 bases short, with 17 bases between. Germline V lookup: CDR1 LNHDA, CDR2 SQIVND (reference sequence). The CDR3 sequence is CASHGDWRGEAFF. The DNA for the CDR3 is TGTGCCAGTCACGGGGATTGGAGGGGTGAAGCTTTCTTT.

This clonotype was counted at least ten times. J is TRBJ1-2 and V is TRBV15; 8 bases are shared with TRBD1. The CDR3 runs to 15 residues. Germline-derived CDR1 and CDR2 are LNHNV and YYDKDF (reference sequence). V shed 5 bases and J 6 bases; nucleotides not matched to a gene: 11. CDR3 in amino acids: CATSLRQGSFDGYTF. The DNA of the CDR3 is TGTGCCACCAGCTTGCGACAGGGGAGCTTTGATGGCTACACCTTC.

The chain couples TRBV27 to TRBJ1-1, with D tentatively TRBD1 (5 bases). From germline, CDR1 is MNHEY and CDR2 SMNVEV (reference sequence). V lost 7 bases to trimming and J lost 3 bases, with 21 bases between them. The CDR3 spans 16 residues. CDR3 sequence reads: CASMLRGTPGDTEAFF. Written as DNA, the CDR3 is TGTGCCAGCATGCTCCGGGGGACCCCGGGCGACACTGAAGCTTTCTTT.

V gene TRBV14 combines with J gene TRBJ2-1, with 12 bases that match TRBD2. This CDR3 is built from 18 residues. Germline lookup yields CDR1 SGHDN and CDR2 FVKESK. The J segment lost 8 bases and the V segment lost 6 bases, leaving 17 bases of the junction unmatched. The CDR3 here is CASSRYRLAGVNRDEQFF. CDR3 nucleotides: TGTGCCAGCAGTCGATACCGACTAGCGGGAGTTAATAGGGATGAGCAGTTCTTC. The whole variable domain, filled in from reference TRBV14 and TRBJ2-1, reads EAGVTQFPSHSVIEKGQTVTLRCDPISGHDNLYWYRRVMGKEIKFLLHFVKESKQDESGMPNNRFLAERTGGTYSTLKVQPAELEDSGVYFCASSRYRLAGVNRDEQFFGPGTRLTVL.

In its sample, this clonotype was seen a few times. The V and J genes are TRBV4-1 and TRBJ2-1; D may be TRBD2 (5 bases). The CDR3 has 13 residues. Germline CDR1 reads MGHRA; CDR2 reads YSYEKL. Between the trimmed V and J ends, which lost 4 bases and 8 bases, there was a span of 12 bases. CDR3 in amino acids: CASSPLGSDEQFF. For the CDR3, the DNA is TGCGCCAGCAGCCCCCTGGGTAGCGATGAGCAGTTCTTC.

The V call is TRBV7-2, the J call TRBJ2-1; TRBD2 matches 7 bases. CDR3 length: 14 residues. The J segment lost 7 bases and the V segment lost 3 bases, leaving 6 bases of the junction unmatched. CDR1 SGHTA and CDR2 FQGNSA come from the germline V gene. The CDR3 spells CASSFALATNEQFF. CDR3 bases: TGTGCCAGCAGCTTCGCACTAGCGACGAATGAGCAGTTCTTC.

The chain uses TRBV7-2 and TRBJ2-1, with 10 bases fitting TRBD2. CDR1 is SGHTA and CDR2 is FQGNSA in the germline V gene. The J segment lost 4 bases and the V segment lost 5 bases, leaving 8 bases of the junction unmatched. CDR3 length: 16 residues. The CDR3 is CASSTSGGAGYNEQFF. The DNA of the CDR3 is TGTGCCAGCAGCACAAGCGGGGGGGCCGGTTACAATGAGCAGTTCTTC.

Only a few counts were recorded for this clonotype. The chain has TRBV19 and TRBJ1-1; 10 nucleotides match TRBD1. V dropped 11 bases and J dropped 1; count of bases not matched to a gene: 4. Per germline, CDR1 LNHDA and CDR2 SQIVND (reference sequence). The CDR3 length is 13 residues. CDR3 nucleotides: TGTGCCGCCCGGGACAGGGGGAACACTGAAGCTTTCTTT. It is translated as CAARDRGNTEAFF. The full variable domain, with the rest looked up from reference TRBV19 and TRBJ1-1, is DGGITQSPKYLFRKEGQNVTLSCEQNLNHDAMYWYRQDPGQGLRLIYYSQIVNDFQKGDIAEGYSVSREKKESFPLTVTSAQKNPTAFYLCAARDRGNTEAFFGQGTRLTVV.

This clonotype was observed a handful of times. The chain uses TRBV4-2 and TRBJ2-1; D is unresolved. Germline V gene data show CDR1 as LGHNA and CDR2 as YNFKEQ. Trimming removed 2 bases from V and 4 bases from J, with 24 bases in between. The CDR3 totals 19 residues. CDR3 in DNA: TGTGCCAGCAGCCAATTCAGTCCCGGTGGGCGGCACCAATACAATGAGCAGTTCTTC. This gives the protein CASSQFSPGGRHQYNEQFF.

Only a few counts were recorded for this clonotype. This sequence joins TRBV4-2 and TRBJ2-4; a weak D match, TRBD2 (7 bases). V lost 0 bases and J 4 bases, leaving 25 bases between the germline ends. CDR1 LGHNA and CDR2 YNFKEQ come from the germline V gene. The CDR3 runs to 20 residues. The DNA of the CDR3 is TGTGCCAGCAGCCAAGAGGGGAGGGACGGCGATCCGGGGGCAAAAAACATTCAGTACTTC. Its protein is CASSQEGRDGDPGAKNIQYF.

This clonotype was detected ten times or more. The gene calls are TRBV6-4 and TRBJ2-3; the match to TRBD1 covers 8 bases. This CDR3 has 15 amino acids. Germline V lookup: CDR1 MRHNA, CDR2 SNTAGT. The V gene end was trimmed by 4 bases and the J gene end by 3 bases; junction bases not matched to a gene: 6. CDR3 region: CASSAGTGRTDTQYF. The CDR3 DNA sequence: TGTGCCAGCAGTGCCGGGACAGGTAGAACAGATACGCAGTATTTT.

The chain has TRBV30 and TRBJ2-2; TRBD1 matches 10 bases. The length of the CDR3 is 14 residues. The V gene end was trimmed by 5 bases and the J gene end by 2 bases; junction bases not matched to a gene: 2. Germline CDR1 is GTSNPN and CDR2 is SVGIG (reference sequence). The CDR3 here is CAWDRGLNTGELFF. The CDR3 bases are TGTGCCTGGGACAGGGGGCTCAACACCGGGGAGCTGTTTTTT.

This clonotype was observed a few times. The chain couples TRBV9 to TRBJ2-3, with D perhaps being TRBD1 or TRBD2 (5 bases each). This CDR3 comprises 15 residues. The germline CDR1 and CDR2 sequences are SGDLS and YYNGEE. Deletions cut 3 bases from V and 1 base from J, with 12 bases between. The DNA of the CDR3 is TGTGCCAGCAGCGGGGACGGTAGGGGCACAGATACGCAGTATTTT. Residues: CASSGDGRGTDTQYF.

This clonotype has a handful of counts. The CDR3 coding sequence is TGTGCCACCAGTGATTTCAGTAGTGGCTACACCTTC. Translating it yields CATSDFSSGYTF. This chain joins TRBV24-1 and TRBJ1-2; D is unresolved. Trimming stripped 1 base from V and 7 bases from J, with 6 bases between. This CDR3 comprises 12 residues. Germline CDR1 reads KGHDR; CDR2 reads SFDVKD.

This chain uses TRBV6-1 with TRBJ1-4; D is unclear. CDR1 is MNHNS and CDR2 is SASEGT in the germline V gene. Deletions cut 1 base from V and 3 bases from J, with 15 bases between. The CDR3 runs to 17 residues. The CDR3 sequence: CASSEGQRINSNEKLFF. CDR3 nucleotide sequence: TGTGCCAGCAGTGAAGGACAACGAATCAACTCTAATGAAAAACTGTTTTTT.